These 9 T cell receptor beta chains came from one sample sequenced in a study of beta chain features in type 1 diabetes. What was sequenced were expressed TCRB transcripts, since all of the isolated RNA had been reverse transcribed. Only in-frame clones appear in the TCRdb table, and some are missing; sequencing was by immunoSEQ multiplex PCR. This table holds 550,000 to 850,000 clones, about an eighth found once. For these TCRs, the target antigens are not known. Findings and limits, study-wide: Moderately but significantly shorter TCRB CDR3s were found in Type 1 diabetes patients in all four CD4+ subsets.

Sample: naive CD4+ T cells from blood. All receptors come from a man aged 18 to 30 with type 1 diabetes.

This clone has just a few counts. The rearrangement joins TRBV5-4 to TRBJ1-6, with D possibly being TRBD1 (5 bases). Germline CDR1 reads SGHNT; CDR2 reads YYREEE (reference sequence). The CDR3 is 15 amino acids. The ends were cut back, 1 base at V and 7 bases at J, with 12 bases in the middle. The chain's CDR3 is CASSLTTEGNSPLHF. CDR3 in DNA: TGTGCCAGCAGCTTGACTACAGAGGGGAATTCACCCCTCCACTTT.

This clone has a handful of counts. CDR3 region: CSVEDPLNNEQFF. DNA of the CDR3: TGCAGCGTTGAAGATCCCCTTAACAATGAGCAGTTCTTC. The chain links TRBV29-1 to TRBJ2-1; D uncertain. CDR3 length equals 13 residues. V gave up 0 bases and J gave up 5 bases, with 8 bases separating them. CDR1 is SQVTM and CDR2 is ANQGSEA in the germline V gene.

This sequence joins TRBV5-4 and TRBJ2-7; possible D gene TRBD1, 5 bases. This CDR3 has 15 amino acids. Trimming left V 9 bases short and J 3 bases short, with 22 bases between. The germline gives CDR1 SGHNT, CDR2 YYREEE (reference sequence). CDR3 residues: CAIQLSPQDNYEQYF. The CDR3 bases are TGTGCCATCCAGCTTAGCCCACAGGATAACTACGAGCAGTACTTC.

The chain combines TRBV6-1 with TRBJ1-6, with no clear D. The CDR3 spans 14 residues. Trimming shortened V by 1 base and J by 7 bases, and 8 bases separated the two germline ends. The germline CDR1 and CDR2 sequences are MNHNS and SASEGT. CDR3 bases: TGTGCCAGCAGTGAAGTAGGTGGAAATTCACCCCTCCACTTT. Translation gives CASSEVGGNSPLHF.

The chain uses TRBV27 and TRBJ2-5; 8 bases map to TRBD1. J was trimmed by 2 bases and V by 6 bases; bases with no gene match: 8. Germline V lookup: CDR1 MNHEY, CDR2 SMNVEV (reference sequence). This CDR3 spans 15 amino acids. CDR3 coding DNA: TGTGCCAGCAGCCGGGGACAGGAGTCACAAGAGACCCAGTACTTC. As protein: CASSRGQESQETQYF.

There are a few counts of this clone. The same CDR3 also results from other DNA sequences found in this sample. The gene calls are TRBV10-3 and TRBJ2-1; D gene unclear. From germline, CDR1 is ENHRY and CDR2 SYGVKD. Deletions cut 0 bases from V and 0 bases from J, with 3 bases between. The CDR3 runs 14 residues. The CDR3 DNA is TGTGCCATCAGTGAGTCCGGCTCCTACAATGAGCAGTTCTTC. Translation: CAISESGSYNEQFF.

The chain couples TRBV14 to TRBJ2-2, with 7 bases that match TRBD1. Trimming took 2 bases from V and 6 from J; bases not matched to a gene: 9. CDR3 length equals 16 residues. Germline values: CDR1 SGHDN, CDR2 FVKESK. The DNA of the CDR3 is TGTGCCAGCAGCCAAAAGAGGGGGCTAGCATCCGGGGAGCTGTTTTTT. Protein product: CASSQKRGLASGELFF.

This rearrangement joins TRBV18 to TRBJ1-5; no definite D call. The V gene's germline CDR1 is KGHSH and CDR2 LQKENI. V gave up 3 bases and J gave up 0 bases, with 12 bases separating them. This CDR3 is 16 amino acids long. The CDR3 nucleotides read TGTGCCAGCTCACCCGTAGTATCAGATAGCAATCAGCCCCAGCATTTT. Protein product: CASSPVVSDSNQPQHF.

The V and J genes are TRBV11-3 and TRBJ1-1, with D perhaps TRBD1 (6 bases). This CDR3 comprises 14 residues. Trimming removed 5 bases from V and 6 bases from J, with 16 bases in between. Germline CDR1 reads SGHNT; CDR2 reads YENEEA. The chain's CDR3 is CASSPVQGSPEAFF. CDR3 sequence (DNA): TGTGCCAGCAGCCCCGTGCAGGGGTCCCCTGAAGCTTTCTTT.